Following are 5 T cell receptor beta chains from one sample sequenced in a study of response to subunit inactivated influenza vaccine. Using its own MiXCR run on the RT-PCR reads, TCRdb lists one record per CDR3 protein. The table has approximately 500,000 distinct CDR3 sequences, 11% to 15% seen once; the top ten hold 8.5% to 14%. The material was PBMCs from blood, obtained 11 to 12 days after vaccination. All receptors derive from a man aged 50-59 years who received an inactivated influenza vaccine.

The gene calls are TRBV12-3 or TRBV12-4 and TRBJ2-7; 7 nucleotides agree with TRBD1. The V segment lost 5 bases and the J segment 4 bases; nucleotides outside the gene matches: 8. The CDR3 is made up of 14 amino acids. Here the CDR3 reads CASSGAGTEYEQYF. The CDR3 DNA reads as TGTGCCAGCAGTGGAGCCGGGACAGAATACGAGCAGTACTTC.

There are a few counts of this clonotype. J is TRBJ2-7 and V is TRBV3-1; 7 positions match TRBD1. The CDR3 covers 17 residues. After removal of 1 base from V and 3 bases from J, the junction contained 12 bases not matched to a gene. Germline V CDR1 and CDR2: LGHDT, YNNKEL (reference sequence). The CDR3 sequence is CASSQGRQGYTIYEQYF. In DNA form, the CDR3 reads TGTGCCAGCAGCCAAGGTCGACAGGGTTACACAATCTACGAGCAGTACTTC.

The rearrangement links TRBV7-2 to TRBJ2-7; D gene ambiguous. Trimming pared 1 base from V and 0 bases from J, leaving 10 bases between. Germline V gene sequence: CDR1 SGHTA, CDR2 FQGNSA. The CDR3 length is 15 residues. CDR3 protein: CASSLGSTISYEQYF. CDR3 bases: TGTGCCAGCAGCTTAGGGTCTACAATCTCCTACGAGCAGTACTTC.

This chain uses TRBV5-1 with TRBJ2-3; tentatively, D is TRBD1 (5 bases). Germline V CDR1 and CDR2: SGHRS, YFSETQ. The CDR3 loop spans 14 amino acids. Trimming took off 4 bases at V and 1 base at J, with 10 bases between the two ends. This CDR3 is CASSKVTGTDTQYF. In nucleotides, the CDR3 is TGCGCCAGCAGCAAAGTGACAGGCACAGATACGCAGTATTTT. The whole variable domain, remainder taken from reference TRBV5-1 and TRBJ2-3, is KAGVTQTPRYLIKTRGQQVTLSCSPISGHRSVSWYQQTPGQGLQFLFEYFSETQRNKGNFPGRFSGRQFSNSRSEMNVSTLELGDSALYLCASSKVTGTDTQYFGPGTRLTVL.

V and J are TRBV28 and TRBJ1-2, with D unresolved. This CDR3 spans 16 amino acids. The germline V gene encodes CDR1 MDHEN and CDR2 SYDVKM. The V gene lost 8 bases and the J gene lost 7 bases, with 26 bases spanning the gap. The CDR3 DNA reads as TGTGCCAGCGGACTACCCGCTGCAGGCGCGAACAGTGGCTACACCTTC. Residues: CASGLPAAGANSGYTF.